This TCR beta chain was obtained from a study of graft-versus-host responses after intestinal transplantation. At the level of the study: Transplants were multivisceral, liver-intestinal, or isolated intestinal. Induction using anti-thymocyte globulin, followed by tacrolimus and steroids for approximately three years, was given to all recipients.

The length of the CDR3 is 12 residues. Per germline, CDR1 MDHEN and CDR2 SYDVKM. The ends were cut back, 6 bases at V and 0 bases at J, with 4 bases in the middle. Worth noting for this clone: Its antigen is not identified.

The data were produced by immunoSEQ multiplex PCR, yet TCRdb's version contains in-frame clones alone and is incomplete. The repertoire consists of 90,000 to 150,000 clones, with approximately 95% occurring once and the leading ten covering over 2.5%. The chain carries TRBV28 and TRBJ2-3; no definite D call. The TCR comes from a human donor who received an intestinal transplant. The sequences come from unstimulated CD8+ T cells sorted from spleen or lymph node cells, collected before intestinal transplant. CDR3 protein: CASSPSTDTQYF. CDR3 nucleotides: TGTGCCAGCAGCCCAAGCACAGATACGCAGTATTTT.